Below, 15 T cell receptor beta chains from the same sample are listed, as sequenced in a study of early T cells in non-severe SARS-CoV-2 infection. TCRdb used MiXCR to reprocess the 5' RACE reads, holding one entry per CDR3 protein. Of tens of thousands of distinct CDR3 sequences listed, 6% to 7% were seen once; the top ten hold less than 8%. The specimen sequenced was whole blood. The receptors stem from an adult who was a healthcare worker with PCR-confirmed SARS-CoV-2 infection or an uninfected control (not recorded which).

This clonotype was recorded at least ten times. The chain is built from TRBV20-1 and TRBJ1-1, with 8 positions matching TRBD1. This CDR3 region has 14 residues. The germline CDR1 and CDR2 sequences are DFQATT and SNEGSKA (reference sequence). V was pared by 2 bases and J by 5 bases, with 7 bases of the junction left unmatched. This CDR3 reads CSARTYRGRTEAFF. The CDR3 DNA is TGCAGTGCTAGAACCTACAGGGGGAGGACTGAAGCTTTCTTT.

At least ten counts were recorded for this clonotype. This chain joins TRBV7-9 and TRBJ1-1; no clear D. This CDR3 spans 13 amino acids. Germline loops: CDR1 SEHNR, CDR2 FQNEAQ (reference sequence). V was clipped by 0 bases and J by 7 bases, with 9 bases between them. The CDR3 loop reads CASSLAGKGEAFF. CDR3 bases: TGTGCCAGCAGCTTAGCGGGAAAGGGTGAAGCTTTCTTT.

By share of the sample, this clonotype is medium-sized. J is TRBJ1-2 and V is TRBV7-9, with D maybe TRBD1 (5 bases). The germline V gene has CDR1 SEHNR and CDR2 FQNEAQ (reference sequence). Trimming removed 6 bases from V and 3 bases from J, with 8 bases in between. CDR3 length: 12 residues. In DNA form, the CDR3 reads TGTGCCAGCAGTCAGGGACACTATGGCTACACCTTC. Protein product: CASSQGHYGYTF.

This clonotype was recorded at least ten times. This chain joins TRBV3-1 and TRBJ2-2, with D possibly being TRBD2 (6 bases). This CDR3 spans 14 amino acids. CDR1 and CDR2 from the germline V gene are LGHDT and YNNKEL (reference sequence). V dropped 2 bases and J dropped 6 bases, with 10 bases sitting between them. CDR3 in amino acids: CASSQFRGSGELFF. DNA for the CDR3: TGTGCCAGCAGCCAATTTCGGGGGTCCGGGGAGCTGTTTTTT. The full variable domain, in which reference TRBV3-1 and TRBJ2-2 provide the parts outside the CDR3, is DTAVSQTPKYLVTQMGNDKSIKCEQNLGHDTMYWYKQDSKKFLKIMFSYNNKELIINETVPNRFSPKSPDKAHLNLHINSLELGDSAVYFCASSQFRGSGELFFGEGSRLTVL.

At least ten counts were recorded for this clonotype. Here the CDR3 DNA reads TGTGCCAGCAGCAGTCCCGGGACAGGGAACGAGCAGTACTTC. It encodes CASSSPGTGNEQYF. This chain connects TRBV7-9 to TRBJ2-7; 9 bases line up with TRBD1. The germline gives CDR1 SEHNR, CDR2 FQNEAQ (reference sequence). This CDR3 is built from 14 residues. Losses at the gene ends were 5 bases for V and 5 bases for J; bases not matched to a gene: 7.

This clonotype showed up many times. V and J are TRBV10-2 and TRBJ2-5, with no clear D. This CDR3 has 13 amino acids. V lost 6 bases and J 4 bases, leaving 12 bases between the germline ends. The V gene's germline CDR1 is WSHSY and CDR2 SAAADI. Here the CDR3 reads CASSLLPRETQYF. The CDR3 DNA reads TGCGCCAGCAGCCTCCTCCCGAGAGAGACCCAGTACTTC.

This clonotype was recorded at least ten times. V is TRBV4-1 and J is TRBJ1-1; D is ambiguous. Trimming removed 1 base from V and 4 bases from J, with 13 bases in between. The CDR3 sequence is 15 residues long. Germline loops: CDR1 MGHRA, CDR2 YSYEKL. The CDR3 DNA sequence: TGCGCCAGCAGCCAAGGCACCGGGTTGTTCACTGAAGCTTTCTTT. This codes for CASSQGTGLFTEAFF.

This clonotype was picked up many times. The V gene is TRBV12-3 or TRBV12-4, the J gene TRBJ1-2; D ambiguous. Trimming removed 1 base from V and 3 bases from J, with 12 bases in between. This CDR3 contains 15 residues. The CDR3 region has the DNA TGTGCCAGCAGTTTAGGGGATCCCGGGGACTATGGCTACACCTTC. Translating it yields CASSLGDPGDYGYTF.

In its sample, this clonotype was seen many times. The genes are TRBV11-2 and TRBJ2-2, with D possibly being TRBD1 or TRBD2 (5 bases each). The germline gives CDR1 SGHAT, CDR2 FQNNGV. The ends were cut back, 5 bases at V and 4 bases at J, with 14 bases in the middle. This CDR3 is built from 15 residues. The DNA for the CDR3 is TGTGCCAGCAGCCAAAAGGGGAGAGGCACCGGGGAGCTGTTTTTT. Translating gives CASSQKGRGTGELFF.

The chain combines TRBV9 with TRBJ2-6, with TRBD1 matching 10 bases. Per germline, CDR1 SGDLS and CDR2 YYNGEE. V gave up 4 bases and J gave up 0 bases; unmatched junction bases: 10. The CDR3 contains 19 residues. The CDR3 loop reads CASSPRQGATSSGANVLTF. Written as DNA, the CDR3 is TGTGCCAGCAGCCCCCGACAGGGGGCCACTAGCTCTGGGGCCAACGTCCTGACTTTC.

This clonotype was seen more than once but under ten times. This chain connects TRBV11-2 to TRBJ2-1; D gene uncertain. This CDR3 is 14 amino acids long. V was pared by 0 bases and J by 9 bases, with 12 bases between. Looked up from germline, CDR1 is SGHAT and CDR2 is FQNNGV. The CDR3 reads CASSLERRLGEQFF. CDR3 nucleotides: TGTGCCAGCAGCTTAGAAAGGCGATTGGGTGAGCAGTTCTTC.

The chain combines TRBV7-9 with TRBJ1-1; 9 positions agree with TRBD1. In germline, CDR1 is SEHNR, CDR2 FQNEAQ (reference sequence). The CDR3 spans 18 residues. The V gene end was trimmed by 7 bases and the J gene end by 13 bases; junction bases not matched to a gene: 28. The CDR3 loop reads CASIQGPRPGQGTLRVFF. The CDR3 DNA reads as TGTGCCAGCATCCAAGGACCGAGGCCGGGACAGGGCACACTGAGGGTTTTCTTT.

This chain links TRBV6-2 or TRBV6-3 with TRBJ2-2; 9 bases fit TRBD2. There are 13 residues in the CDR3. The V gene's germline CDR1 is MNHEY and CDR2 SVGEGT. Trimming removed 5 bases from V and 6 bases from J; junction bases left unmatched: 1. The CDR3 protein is CASSKREAGELFF. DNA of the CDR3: TGTGCCAGCAGTAAGCGGGAGGCCGGGGAGCTGTTTTTT.

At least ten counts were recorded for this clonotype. The CDR3 DNA is TGTGCCATCAGTGAATCCGGGACTAGCGGTACGCAGTATTTT. Protein sequence: CAISESGTSGTQYF. The chain employs TRBV10-3 and TRBJ2-3, with 11 bases aligning to TRBD2. In germline, CDR1 is ENHRY, CDR2 SYGVKD. The CDR3 has 14 residues. V lost 3 bases and J lost 8; bases outside the gene matches: 4.

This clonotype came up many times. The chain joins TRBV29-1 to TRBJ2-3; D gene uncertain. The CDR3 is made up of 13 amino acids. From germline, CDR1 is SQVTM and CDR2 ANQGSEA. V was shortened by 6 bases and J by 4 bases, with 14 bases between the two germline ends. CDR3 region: CSVPHSTADTQYF. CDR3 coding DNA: TGCAGCGTCCCACACTCGACTGCAGATACGCAGTATTTT.